Described below is a single TCR beta chain sequence and its context. No antigen is known for it. Primers included in the PCR were 60 Vbeta and 13 Jbeta primers. TCRdb keeps only in-frame clones here, not all; method: immunoSEQ multiplex PCR. The sample contains about 94,000 clones, 81% of which appear only once. From germline, CDR1 is SGHTA and CDR2 FQGNSA. V was trimmed by 2 bases and J by 1 base, leaving 5 bases between them. This CDR3 is 13 amino acids long. This specimen belongs to a study of cytomegalovirus exposure and HLA in healthy donors. Findings and limits, study-wide: A later look showed TCR association rates differing by HLA locus, highest for DRB1 and lowest for HLA-C. Prediction of most subjects' HLA-A and HLA-B alleles by TCR beta sequences was reportedly accurate. In a later analysis, parvovirus B19, influenza, CMV and Epstein-Barr virus appeared linked to several top co-occurrence clusters. Cytomegalovirus-associated TCR beta chains were listed, numbering 164.

The chain uses TRBV7-2 and TRBJ1-1, with unresolved D. Sample: PBMCs. The source is a human donor in good health. CDR3 in DNA: TGTGCCAGCAGCTTACGTCCGAACACTGAAGCTTTCTTT. The encoded protein is CASSLRPNTEAFF.